This entry lists 19 T cell receptor beta chains sequenced from one sample in a study of shared clonotypes between healthy human individuals. Here immunoSEQ multiplex PCR was the method, and the copy in TCRdb shows in-frame clones only, minus some. The sample yields about 1,900,000 clones, approximately 94% seen once. Naive CD8 cells lacked CD45RO, underwent positive selection for CCR7 and left out terminally differentiated effector memory CD45RA+ cells. The sample taken for sequencing was naive CD8+ T cells sorted from blood. The source is a man younger than 35 in good health.

This chain links TRBV25-1 with TRBJ2-1, with D hard to call. Deletions cut 1 base from V and 5 bases from J, with 12 bases between. Looked up from germline, CDR1 is MGHDK and CDR2 is SYGVNS. The CDR3 spans 15 residues. Here the CDR3 reads CASSEFIDHNNEQFF. For the CDR3, the DNA is TGTGCCAGCAGTGAATTTATAGACCACAACAATGAGCAGTTCTTC.

The chain joins TRBV28 to TRBJ2-7; the match to TRBD2 covers 9 bases. V shed 6 bases and J 4 bases; nucleotides not matched to a gene: 4. The CDR3 extends over 13 amino acids. Germline CDR1 and CDR2: MDHEN and SYDVKM. CDR3 protein: CASSHLAGYEQYF. The CDR3 nucleotides are TGTGCCAGCAGCCACCTAGCGGGGTACGAGCAGTACTTC. Together with reference TRBV28 and TRBJ2-7, the CDR3 gives the full variable domain: DVKVTQSSRYLVKRTGEKVFLECVQDMDHENMFWYRQDPGLGLRLIYFSYDVKMKEKGDIPEGYSVSREKKERFSLILESASTNQTSMYLCASSHLAGYEQYFGPGTRLTVT.

This chain uses TRBV9 with TRBJ1-4; 12 nucleotides align to TRBD1. Germline V gene data show CDR1 as SGDLS and CDR2 as YYNGEE. The CDR3 has 16 amino acids. Losses at the gene ends were 0 bases for V and 6 bases for J; bases not matched to a gene: 3. The CDR3 protein is CASSVEGTGGYEKLFF. The CDR3 DNA is TGTGCCAGCAGCGTAGAGGGGACAGGGGGCTATGAAAAACTGTTTTTT.

CDR3: CASSPVNGPSYEQYF. In DNA form, the CDR3 reads TGTGCCAGTAGTCCAGTCAACGGTCCTTCCTACGAGCAGTACTTC. The chain recombines TRBV19 with TRBJ2-7; no reliable D call. CDR1 is LNHDA, CDR2 SQIVND, per germline (reference sequence). Trimming left V 5 bases short and J 1 base short, with 15 bases between. This CDR3 spans 15 amino acids. The whole variable domain, filled in from reference TRBV19 and TRBJ2-7, reads DGGITQSPKYLFRKEGQNVTLSCEQNLNHDAMYWYRQDPGQGLRLIYYSQIVNDFQKGDIAEGYSVSREKKESFPLTVTSAQKNPTAFYLCASSPVNGPSYEQYFGPGTRLTVT.

The gene calls are TRBV28 and TRBJ1-6, with D tentatively TRBD1 (5 bases). This CDR3 region has 14 residues. V was shortened by 8 bases and J by 8 bases, with 16 bases between the two germline ends. CDR1 and CDR2 from the germline V gene are MDHEN and SYDVKM. The CDR3 bases are TGTGCCAGCGCGCGGGGGGGTGAGGATTCACCCCTCCACTTT. Its translation is CASARGGEDSPLHF.

The chain links TRBV7-9 to TRBJ1-6; no definite D call. This CDR3 spans 15 amino acids. Germline V gene sequence: CDR1 SEHNR, CDR2 FQNEAQ (reference sequence). V lost 5 bases and J lost 7, with 15 bases in between. The CDR3 DNA is TGTGCCAGCAGCCCTCCCCTCGCTCGGAATTCACCCCTCCACTTT. It is translated as CASSPPLARNSPLHF.

The rearrangement links TRBV18 to TRBJ2-7; possibly TRBD1 for D (5 bases). CDR1 and CDR2 from the germline V gene are KGHSH and LQKENI. The CDR3 is 13 amino acids. Between the trimmed V and J ends, which lost 4 bases and 3 bases, there was a span of 10 bases. CDR3 sequence: CASSQWGGYEQYF. CDR3 nucleotides: TGTGCCAGCTCACAATGGGGCGGCTACGAGCAGTACTTC.

The gene calls are TRBV5-5 and TRBJ2-1, with TRBD1 as a possible D gene (6 bases). The CDR3 sequence is 15 residues long. The germline CDR1 and CDR2 sequences are SGHKS and YYEKEE (reference sequence). Trimming removed 2 bases from V and 6 bases from J, with 15 bases in between. CDR3 DNA sequence: TGTGCCAGCAGCTTCTGGGCTAAAGGGGGCAATGAGCAGTTCTTC. This translates into CASSFWAKGGNEQFF.

This clone came up once. The CDR3 is CASSLGVDSWGEQFF. CDR3 in DNA: TGCGCCAGCAGCTTGGGAGTAGATTCGTGGGGGGAGCAGTTCTTC. The chain is built from TRBV5-1 and TRBJ2-1; tentatively, D is TRBD1 or TRBD2 (5 bases each). There are 15 residues in the CDR3. The V gene's germline CDR1 is SGHRS and CDR2 YFSETQ. The ends were cut back, 0 bases at V and 10 bases at J, with 17 bases in the middle.

This clone has a single count. The chain links TRBV7-9 to TRBJ2-7; no reliable D call. The CDR3 runs 13 residues. The V gene's germline CDR1 is SEHNR and CDR2 FQNEAQ (reference sequence). The ends were cut back, 5 bases at V and 2 bases at J, with 10 bases in the middle. The CDR3 DNA reads TGTGCCAGCAGCAAGGACGGAGCCTACGAGCAGTACTTC. Amino acids: CASSKDGAYEQYF. The full variable domain, its missing parts supplied by reference TRBV7-9 and TRBJ2-7, is DTGVSQNPRHKITKRGQNVTFRCDPISEHNRLYWYRQTLGQGPEFLTYFQNEAQLEKSRLLSDRFSAERPKGSFSTLEIQRTEQGDSAMYLCASSKDGAYEQYFGPGTRLTVT.

This clone was detected once. The CDR3 region has the DNA TGTGCCAGCAGCTTAGTATTAGGAGGGTATAACGGCTACACCTTC. The encoded protein is CASSLVLGGYNGYTF. The rearrangement joins TRBV7-2 to TRBJ1-2; D is uncertain. The CDR3 is made up of 15 amino acids. Trimming took off 1 base at V and 8 bases at J, with 17 bases between the two ends. Germline V CDR1 and CDR2: SGHTA, FQGNSA.

The rearrangement links TRBV7-9 to TRBJ2-1; 8 positions match TRBD2. V was pared by 5 bases and J by 2 bases, with 8 bases of the junction left unmatched. Germline values: CDR1 SEHNR, CDR2 FQNEAQ (reference sequence). CDR3 length: 16 amino acids. In DNA, the CDR3 is TGTGCCAGCAGCCCAACTCCGGGGGGGGCCTACAATGAGCAGTTCTTC. Protein: CASSPTPGGAYNEQFF.

The chain recombines TRBV28 with TRBJ1-2; D is unresolved. The germline V gene encodes CDR1 MDHEN and CDR2 SYDVKM. V shed 4 bases and J shed 6 bases, with 21 bases lying between them. This CDR3 comprises 16 residues. Here the CDR3 reads CASSSGERAAGDGYTF. The DNA for the CDR3 is TGTGCCAGCAGTTCCGGGGAGCGGGCAGCAGGCGATGGCTACACCTTC.

Concerning this clone: The sample has other DNA sequences that encode this CDR3 too. This sequence joins TRBV29-1 and TRBJ2-7; 9 bases map to TRBD1. With V trimmed by 1 base and J by 2 bases, 0 bases remained unmatched. The CDR3 spans 13 residues. Germline-derived CDR1 and CDR2 are SQVTM and ANQGSEA. The chain's CDR3 is CSVEGTGAYEQYF. For the CDR3, the DNA is TGCAGCGTTGAAGGGACAGGGGCCTACGAGCAGTACTTC.

V gene TRBV10-2 combines with J gene TRBJ2-5, with D uncertain. Matching the DNA end better, TRBJ2-7 makes the J call doubtful. The CDR3 is 12 amino acids. Germline-derived CDR1 and CDR2 are WSHSY and SAAADI. CDR3 in DNA: TGCGCCAGTAAAGAGAGTGCCTACGAGCAGTACTTC. Amino acid sequence: CASKESAYEQYF.

The chain couples TRBV27 to TRBJ1-1, with D possibly being TRBD1 (5 bases). Germline V gene data show CDR1 as MNHEY and CDR2 as SMNVEV (reference sequence). The CDR3 extends over 17 amino acids. With 6 bases removed from V and 0 bases from J, the gap between germline ends came to 20 bases. The DNA of the CDR3 is TGTGCCAGCAGATTCAACCGGGACGGCTCTATGAACACTGAAGCTTTCTTT. It codes for CASRFNRDGSMNTEAFF.

The rearrangement uses TRBV9 and TRBJ2-7; possibly TRBD1 for D (6 bases). V was shortened by 2 bases and J by 0 bases, with 9 bases between the two germline ends. The CDR3 is made up of 14 amino acids. Germline V gene lookup returns CDR1 SGDLS and CDR2 YYNGEE. CDR3 in DNA: TGTGCCAGCAGCGTCCAGGGACACTCCTACGAGCAGTACTTC. Protein product: CASSVQGHSYEQYF.

The chain combines TRBV28 with TRBJ2-4; D unresolved. Trimming took 2 bases from V and 0 from J, leaving 8 bases between them. The CDR3 length is 15 residues. The germline CDR1 and CDR2 sequences are MDHEN and SYDVKM. The chain's CDR3 is CASSLQPRAKNIQYF. The CDR3, as DNA: TGTGCCAGCAGTTTACAACCAAGAGCCAAAAACATTCAGTACTTC.

The V call is TRBV11-2, the J call TRBJ2-7; the D gene is possibly TRBD1 (6 bases). Germline CDR1 SGHAT, CDR2 FQNNGV. The CDR3 runs to 16 residues. V lost 0 bases and J lost 1, with 13 bases in between. The CDR3 loop is CASSLDFRTESYEQYF. CDR3 nucleotide sequence: TGTGCCAGCAGCTTAGATTTTAGGACAGAGTCCTACGAGCAGTACTTC.